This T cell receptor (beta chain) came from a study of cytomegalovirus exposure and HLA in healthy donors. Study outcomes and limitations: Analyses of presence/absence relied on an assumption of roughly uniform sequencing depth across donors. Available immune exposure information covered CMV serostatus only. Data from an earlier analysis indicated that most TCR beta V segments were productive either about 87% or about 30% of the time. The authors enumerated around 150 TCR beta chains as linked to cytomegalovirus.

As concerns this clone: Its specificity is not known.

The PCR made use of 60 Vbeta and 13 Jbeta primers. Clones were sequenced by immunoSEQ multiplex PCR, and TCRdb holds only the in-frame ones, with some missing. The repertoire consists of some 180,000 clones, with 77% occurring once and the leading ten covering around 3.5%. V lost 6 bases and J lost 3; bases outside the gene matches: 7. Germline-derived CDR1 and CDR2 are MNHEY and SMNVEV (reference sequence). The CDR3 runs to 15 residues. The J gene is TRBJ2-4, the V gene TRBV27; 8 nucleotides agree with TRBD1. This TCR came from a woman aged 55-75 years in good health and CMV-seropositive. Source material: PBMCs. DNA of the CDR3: TGTGCCAGCAGGGATCAGGGGGCTGGCAAAAACATTCAGTACTTC. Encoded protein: CASRDQGAGKNIQYF.